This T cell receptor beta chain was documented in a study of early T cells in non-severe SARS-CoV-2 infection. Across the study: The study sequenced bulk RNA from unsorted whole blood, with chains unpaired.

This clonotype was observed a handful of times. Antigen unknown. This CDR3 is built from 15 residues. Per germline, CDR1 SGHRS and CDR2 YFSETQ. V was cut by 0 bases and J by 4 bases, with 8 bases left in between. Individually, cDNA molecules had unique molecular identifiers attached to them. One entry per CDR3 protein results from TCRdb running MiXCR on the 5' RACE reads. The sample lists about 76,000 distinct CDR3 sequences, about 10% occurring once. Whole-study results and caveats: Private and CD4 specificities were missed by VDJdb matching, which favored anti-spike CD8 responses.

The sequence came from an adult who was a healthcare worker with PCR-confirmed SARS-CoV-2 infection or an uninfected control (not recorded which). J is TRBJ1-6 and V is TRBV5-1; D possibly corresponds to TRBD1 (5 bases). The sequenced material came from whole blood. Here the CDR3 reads CASSLDRTYNSPLHF. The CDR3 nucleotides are TGCGCCAGCAGCTTGGATCGGACATATAATTCACCCCTCCACTTT.